Here is one TCR beta chain with its context. What it binds is not known. The data were obtained in a study of cytomegalovirus exposure and HLA in healthy donors. Background on the study: Around 79 million unique TCRs, all from HLA-typed donors, were included in an early release of the data.

Overall study findings and caveats: Later analysis indicated greater clonal expansion among HLA-associated TCR beta chains than among equally common other chains.

This CDR3 spans 15 amino acids. V lost 0 bases to trimming and J lost 4 bases, with 12 bases between them. The germline CDR1 and CDR2 sequences are MGHRA and YSYEKL. In the PCR, 60 Vbeta and 13 Jbeta primers were used. Sequenced by immunoSEQ multiplex PCR; TCRdb stores in-frame clones only, minus some. The sample gives approximately 170,000 clones, roughly four fifths of which show up once; 0.7% to 0.85% is in the top ten. Sample: PBMCs. This chain connects TRBV4-1 to TRBJ1-2, with D possibly being TRBD1 (5 bases). This receptor was obtained from a female donor in good health and CMV-seronegative. The CDR3 nucleotides are TGCGCCAGCAGCCAAGATCCAGGGCTGGGCTATGGCTACACCTTC. Protein product: CASSQDPGLGYGYTF.